The 13 T cell receptor beta chains presented below share a single source sample, sequenced in a study of Ad26.COV2.S vaccination and SARS-CoV-2 variants. Assay used: immunoSEQ multiplex PCR; TCRdb lists only in-frame clones, some missing. The sample has 350,000 to 600,000 clones, about 88% seen once. Treatment indicated: 15 to 20 received Ad26.COV2.S at low or high dose, single or two shots; 5 received placebo; per-sample allocation not given. Collection of samples fell on day 63 after the first vaccine or placebo injection. The sequences come from peripheral blood, collected in a trial of Ad26.COV2.S vaccine versus placebo. The receptors here all came from a person between 18 and 60 years old who received the Ad26.COV2.S COVID-19 vaccine or a placebo.

The chain recombines TRBV18 with TRBJ1-4; perhaps TRBD1 as D (6 bases). V was cut by 1 base and J by 8 bases, with 14 bases left in between. Germline CDR1 KGHSH, CDR2 LQKENI. The CDR3 extends over 15 amino acids. CDR3 DNA sequence: TGTGCCAGCTCACCACTCGGACAGCCCCGGGAAAAACTGTTTTTT. It is translated as CASSPLGQPREKLFF.

This chain connects TRBV20-1 to TRBJ1-2; D remains unclear. The germline V gene encodes CDR1 DFQATT and CDR2 SNEGSKA (reference sequence). The CDR3 totals 10 residues. CDR3 DNA: TGCAGCGCCGATAAGAATGGCTACACCTTC. Residues: CSADKNGYTF.

The chain links TRBV5-5 to TRBJ1-1, with 7 positions matching TRBD1. The germline gives CDR1 SGHKS, CDR2 YYEKEE (reference sequence). The V segment lost 1 base and the J segment 0 bases; nucleotides outside the gene matches: 12. CDR3 length: 18 amino acids. The CDR3 sequence is CASSLRQRQGRMNTEAFF. CDR3 DNA: TGTGCCAGCAGCTTGCGACAGAGACAGGGTAGGATGAACACTGAAGCTTTCTTT.

This sequence joins TRBV28 and TRBJ2-7, with no clear D. V lost 10 bases, J lost 6 bases, and 19 bases lay in between. In germline, CDR1 is MDHEN, CDR2 SYDVKM. This CDR3 has 13 amino acids. The CDR3 nucleotides read TGTGCCACCTTTCCTACGATCTCCGCCGAGCAGTACTTC. Residues: CATFPTISAEQYF.

This rearrangement joins TRBV5-1 to TRBJ2-7; 8 bases are shared with TRBD2. The CDR3 contains 15 residues. The J segment lost 2 bases and the V segment lost 1 base, leaving 5 bases of the junction unmatched. In germline, CDR1 is SGHRS, CDR2 YFSETQ. CDR3 amino acids: CASSLSTSGTYEQYF. The CDR3, as DNA: TGCGCCAGCAGCTTGAGCACTAGCGGAACCTACGAGCAGTACTTC.

There are a few counts of this clone. The chain uses TRBV6-2 or TRBV6-3 and TRBJ2-7, with TRBD1 matching 9 bases. The J segment lost 3 bases and the V segment lost 5 bases, leaving 8 bases of the junction unmatched. The germline gives CDR1 MNHEY, CDR2 SVGEGT. The CDR3 is 15 amino acids. CDR3 protein: CASSNTGTGFYEQYF. The CDR3 region has the DNA TGTGCCAGCAGTAACACCGGGACAGGGTTCTACGAGCAGTACTTC.

This rearrangement joins TRBV5-6 to TRBJ1-1; weak D call: TRBD1 (6 bases). Per germline, CDR1 SGHDT and CDR2 YYEEEE. V lost 10 bases to trimming and J lost 2 bases, with 18 bases between them. The CDR3 sequence is 14 residues long. The DNA of the CDR3 is TGTGCCCACACGGGGGGCTGGGTCAACACTGAAGCTTTCTTT. Amino acid sequence: CAHTGGWVNTEAFF.

V gene TRBV13 combines with J gene TRBJ2-1, with unresolved D. The CDR3 length is 17 residues. Deletions cut 0 bases from V and 4 bases from J, with 16 bases between. Germline CDR1 PRHDT, CDR2 FYEKMQ (reference sequence). DNA of the CDR3: TGTGCCAGCAGCTTAGGCCCCCTGGGCGAACCATACAATGAGCAGTTCTTC. Its protein product is CASSLGPLGEPYNEQFF.

This rearrangement joins TRBV15 to TRBJ2-5; D not certain. CDR1 is LNHNV, CDR2 YYDKDF, per germline (reference sequence). Between the trimmed V and J ends, which lost 1 base and 5 bases, there was a span of 11 bases. This CDR3 comprises 14 residues. The CDR3 nucleotides read TGTGCCACCAGCAGAGTGGCACCCTGGGAGACCCAGTACTTC. Translating it yields CATSRVAPWETQYF.

The chain links TRBV15 to TRBJ1-5; no clear D gene. With 6 bases removed from V and 6 bases from J, the gap between germline ends came to 12 bases. The CDR3 is 13 residues long. Germline lookup yields CDR1 LNHNV and CDR2 YYDKDF (reference sequence). The CDR3 DNA is TGTGCCACCAGTCCAGATCGGGTTCAGCCCCAGCATTTT. Protein product: CATSPDRVQPQHF.

The J gene is TRBJ1-4, the V gene TRBV2; D unclear. CDR3 length equals 14 residues. Looked up from germline, CDR1 is SNHLY and CDR2 is FYNNEI. V was trimmed by 10 bases and J by 2 bases, leaving 14 bases between them. The CDR3 nucleotides are TGTGCCACCCTAACCACGGGTACTAATGAAAAACTGTTTTTT. Its translation: CATLTTGTNEKLFF.

A single count supports this clone. The CDR3 sequence is CASSSAGQGPYGYTF. CDR3 DNA sequence: TGTGCCAGCAGTTCAGCGGGACAGGGCCCCTATGGCTACACCTTC. J is TRBJ1-2 and V is TRBV6-5; 9 bases fit TRBD1. Looked up from germline, CDR1 is MNHEY and CDR2 is SVGAGI. The CDR3 covers 15 residues. The trim removed 4 bases at V and 4 bases at J, leaving 7 bases unmatched.

In this sample, this clone turned up a few times. The chain combines TRBV19 with TRBJ1-1; 8 nucleotides line up with TRBD1. The CDR3 sequence is 14 residues long. Trimming took 4 bases from V and 4 from J; bases not matched to a gene: 5. Germline V gives CDR1 LNHDA, CDR2 SQIVND (reference sequence). The CDR3 sequence is CASSKTGGLTEAFF. The CDR3 nucleotides are TGTGCCAGTAGTAAAACAGGGGGTCTCACTGAAGCTTTCTTT.